A single sample is the source of the 18 T cell receptor beta chains below, sequenced in a study of blood T cell repertoires in COVID-19. Method: immunoSEQ multiplex PCR; TCRdb's copy keeps in-frame clones and lacks some. The sample gives about 220,000 clones, approximately 80% of which show up once; around 13% is in the top ten. Source material: peripheral blood. The receptors come from a human donor in a cohort sampled during active COVID-19.

The V gene is TRBV5-6, the J gene TRBJ2-7; TRBD1 matches at 8 bases. CDR1 SGHDT and CDR2 YYEEEE come from the germline V gene. The CDR3 totals 16 residues. V lost 3 bases, J lost 2 bases, and 10 bases stayed unmatched. The CDR3 DNA reads as TGTGCCAGCAGCTCCGCCAGACAGGGGAGAGCCTACGAGCAGTACTTC. It specifies CASSSARQGRAYEQYF. Combining the CDR3 with reference TRBV5-6 and TRBJ2-7 gives the whole variable domain DAGVTQSPTHLIKTRGQQVTLRCSPKSGHDTVSWYQQALGQGPQFIFQYYEEEERQRGNFPDRFSGHQFPNYSSELNVNALLLGDSALYLCASSSARQGRAYEQYFGPGTRLTVT.

This chain connects TRBV16 to TRBJ1-2; 9 positions match TRBD1. CDR1 is KGHSY and CDR2 is FQNENV in the germline V gene. The CDR3 extends over 15 amino acids. Trimming removed 4 bases from V and 6 bases from J; junction bases left unmatched: 9. The CDR3 spells CASSLSSGTGNGYTF. CDR3 sequence (DNA): TGTGCCAGCAGCCTATCCTCCGGGACAGGGAATGGCTACACCTTC. The entire variable domain, with the rest obtained from reference TRBV16 and TRBJ1-2, is as follows: GEEVAQTPKHLVRGEGQKAKLYCAPIKGHSYVFWYQQVLKNEFKFLISFQNENVFDETGMPKERFSAKCLPNSPCSLEIQATKLEDSAVYFCASSLSSGTGNGYTFGSGTRLTVV.

This sequence joins TRBV6-2 or TRBV6-3 and TRBJ2-3; 7 bases match TRBD2. V trimming: 2 bases; J trimming: 5 bases; junction bases outside the gene matches: 13. CDR1 and CDR2 from the germline V gene are MNHEY and SVGEGT. The CDR3 is made up of 17 amino acids. The CDR3 nucleotides are TGTGCCAGCAGTTACGGGCGGGGGTCGGTGGCGGAAGATACGCAGTATTTT. Translated: CASSYGRGSVAEDTQYF.

The J gene is TRBJ2-1, the V gene TRBV5-1; 8 bases map to TRBD2. The V segment lost 4 bases and the J segment 3 bases; nucleotides outside the gene matches: 3. There are 14 residues in the CDR3. Germline values: CDR1 SGHRS, CDR2 YFSETQ. This CDR3 is CASSQLAVYNEQFF. CDR3 DNA sequence: TGCGCCAGCAGCCAACTAGCGGTCTACAATGAGCAGTTCTTC.

The chain combines TRBV11-3 with TRBJ1-2; D is ambiguous. This CDR3 region has 12 residues. CDR1 is SGHNT and CDR2 is YENEEA in the germline V gene. V was shortened by 4 bases and J by 4 bases, with 7 bases between the two germline ends. In nucleotides, the CDR3 is TGTGCCAGCAGCTCAGACGGCTATGGCTACACCTTC. Protein product: CASSSDGYGYTF.

The rearrangement links TRBV4-3 to TRBJ1-5; D ambiguous. The CDR3 consists of 14 residues. Deletions cut 0 bases from V and 5 bases from J, with 8 bases between. Germline CDR1 and CDR2: LGHNA and YSLEER. The CDR3 DNA reads TGCGCCAGCAGCCAAGATCAAGGAGATCAGCCCCAGCATTTT. This gives the protein CASSQDQGDQPQHF.

V usage is TRBV5-1 and J usage is TRBJ1-2; 12 bases match TRBD1. The V segment lost 4 bases and the J segment 6 bases; nucleotides outside the gene matches: 4. This CDR3 spans 14 amino acids. In germline, CDR1 is SGHRS, CDR2 YFSETQ. The CDR3 is CASSPGTGGHGYTF. In DNA form, the CDR3 reads TGCGCCAGCAGCCCCGGGACAGGGGGCCATGGCTACACCTTC.

The chain links TRBV3-1 (or the pseudogene TRBV3-2) to TRBJ1-4; TRBD1 is a possible D gene (6 bases). The CDR3 is 13 residues long. Germline V lookup: CDR1 LGHDT, CDR2 YNNKEL (reference sequence). Trimming removed 4 bases from V and 11 bases from J, with 14 bases in between. CDR3 loop: CASSPSYQGKLFF. As DNA, the CDR3 is TGTGCCAGCAGCCCGTCGTACCAGGGGAAACTGTTTTTT.

The chain employs TRBV6-5 and TRBJ2-1, with TRBD2 matching over 7 bases. CDR3 length: 14 amino acids. With V trimmed by 6 bases and J by 8 bases, 10 bases remained unmatched. CDR1 and CDR2 (germline): MNHEY, SVGAGI. DNA of the CDR3: TGTGCCAGCAGGGGGGAGGGCAGGGTCGATGAGCAGTTCTTC. It codes for CASRGEGRVDEQFF.

The J gene is TRBJ1-4, the V gene TRBV2; D ambiguous. The germline gives CDR1 SNHLY, CDR2 FYNNEI. The CDR3 runs to 15 residues. Trimming cost V 2 bases and J 7 bases, with 14 bases left between them. The CDR3 nucleotides read TGTGCCAGCAGTGAAAGGCGGGGATGGGTTGAAAAACTGTTTTTT. Protein: CASSERRGWVEKLFF. The full variable domain, with the rest looked up from reference TRBV2 and TRBJ1-4, is EPEVTQTPSHQVTQMGQEVILRCVPISNHLYFYWYRQILGQKVEFLVSFYNNEISEKSEIFDDQFSVERPDGSNFTLKIRSTKLEDSAMYFCASSERRGWVEKLFFGSGTQLSVL.

The V gene is TRBV3-1 (or the pseudogene TRBV3-2), the J gene TRBJ1-6; no firm D call. The V end was cut by 1 base, the J end by 6 bases, with 7 bases between. CDR3 length equals 14 residues. Germline V lookup: CDR1 LGHDT, CDR2 YNNKEL (reference sequence). CDR3 DNA: TGTGCCAGCAGCCAAGGGAGATCTAATTCACCCCTCCACTTT. Translation gives CASSQGRSNSPLHF.

The chain uses TRBV6-5 and TRBJ2-3; D perhaps matches TRBD2 (6 bases). Trimming shortened V by 0 bases and J by 6 bases, and 7 bases separated the two germline ends. Germline CDR1 MNHEY, CDR2 SVGAGI. This CDR3 region has 13 residues. CDR3: CASSYSRGDTQYF. The CDR3 region has the DNA TGTGCCAGCAGTTACTCCCGGGGGGATACGCAGTATTTT.

V gene TRBV6-6 combines with J gene TRBJ1-2; the match to TRBD1 covers 8 bases. Per the germline V gene, CDR1 is MNHNY and CDR2 is SVGAGI (reference sequence). CDR3 length: 13 residues. J gave up 8 bases and V 6 bases, and 8 bases lay outside the gene matches. CDR3 nucleotides: TGTGCCAGCAGCTCCGACAGGGGTGACGGCTACACCTTC. Translating gives CASSSDRGDGYTF.

Many counts were recorded for this clone. The J gene is TRBJ1-1, the V gene TRBV2; no definite D call. This CDR3 is 13 amino acids long. Trimming took off 1 base at V and 1 base at J, with 4 bases between the two ends. Germline V gene lookup returns CDR1 SNHLY and CDR2 FYNNEI. The CDR3 nucleotides read TGTGCCAGCAGTGAAGACTGGAACACTGAAGCTTTCTTT. Protein sequence: CASSEDWNTEAFF.

This sequence joins TRBV9 and TRBJ1-1, with D maybe TRBD1 (6 bases). CDR3 length: 13 amino acids. Germline V gene sequence: CDR1 SGDLS, CDR2 YYNGEE. Trimming cost V 1 base and J 5 bases, with 9 bases left between them. In nucleotides, the CDR3 is TGTGCCAGCAGCGTACAGGGGCTTACTGAAGCTTTCTTT. As protein: CASSVQGLTEAFF.

The gene calls are TRBV7-2 and TRBJ2-1, with 11 positions matching TRBD2. The CDR3 totals 16 residues. The junction had 4 bases not matched to a gene; V was cut back by 1 base and J by 5 bases. The germline CDR1 and CDR2 sequences are SGHTA and FQGNSA. The DNA of the CDR3 is TGTGCCAGCAGCTTAGTAGCGGGAGGGCAGGACAATGAGCAGTTCTTC. Translated, it gives CASSLVAGGQDNEQFF.

This clone was observed a few times. The rearrangement uses TRBV5-8 and TRBJ2-3; 7 nucleotides line up with TRBD2. The CDR3 is 16 residues long. The germline CDR1 and CDR2 sequences are SGHTS and YDEGEE. Trimming removed 6 bases from V and 0 bases from J; junction bases left unmatched: 10. CDR3: CASTGLGLPSTDTQYF. In DNA form, the CDR3 reads TGTGCCAGCACCGGACTAGGGCTACCTAGCACAGATACGCAGTATTTT.

The chain uses TRBV7-2 and TRBJ2-5, with TRBD2 matching 10 bases. Germline CDR1 and CDR2: SGHTA and FQGNSA. CDR3 size: 15 residues. Trimming cost V 5 bases and J 3 bases; bases outside gene matches: 6. The CDR3 region is CASSKTSGSEETQYF. The CDR3 coding sequence is TGTGCCAGCAGCAAGACTAGCGGGTCGGAAGAGACCCAGTACTTC.